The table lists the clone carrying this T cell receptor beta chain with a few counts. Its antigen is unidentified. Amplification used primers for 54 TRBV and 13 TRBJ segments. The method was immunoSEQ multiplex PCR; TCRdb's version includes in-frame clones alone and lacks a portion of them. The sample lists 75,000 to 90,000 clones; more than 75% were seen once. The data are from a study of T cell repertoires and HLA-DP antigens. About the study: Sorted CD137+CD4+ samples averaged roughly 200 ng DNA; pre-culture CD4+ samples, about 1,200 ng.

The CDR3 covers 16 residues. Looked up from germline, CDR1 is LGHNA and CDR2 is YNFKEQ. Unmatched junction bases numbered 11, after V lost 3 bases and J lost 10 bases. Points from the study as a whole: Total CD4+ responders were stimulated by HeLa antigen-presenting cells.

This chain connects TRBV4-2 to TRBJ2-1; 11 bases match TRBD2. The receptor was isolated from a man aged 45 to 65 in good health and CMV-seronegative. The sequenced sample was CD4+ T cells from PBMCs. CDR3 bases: TGTGCCAGCAGCCACGGTAGCGGGGGGGCCTATCAAGAGCAGTTCTTC. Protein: CASSHGSGGAYQEQFF.